This TCR beta chain was obtained from a study of T-cell reconstitution after alpha-beta-depleted transplantation in children. TCRbeta library preparation incorporated unique molecular identifiers. One entry per CDR3 protein, called by TCRdb with MiXCR from the PCR reads. The sample yields around 200,000 distinct CDR3 sequences, approximately 10% seen once. CDR1 is DFQATT, CDR2 SNEGSKA, per germline (reference sequence). CDR3 length: 12 residues. The germline V and J ends were trimmed by 7 bases and 2 bases, with 10 bases remaining between them. The source is a human donor who donated a stem cell graft to a child with acute lymphoblastic leukemia. This chain links TRBV20-1 with TRBJ2-3, with a weak D call TRBD1 (5 bases). This specimen was PBMCs from the stem cell graft donor, taken from the stem cell graft. In DNA form, the CDR3 reads TGCAGTGTAGGGGCCTCCACAGATACGCAGTATTTT. As protein: CSVGASTDTQYF.